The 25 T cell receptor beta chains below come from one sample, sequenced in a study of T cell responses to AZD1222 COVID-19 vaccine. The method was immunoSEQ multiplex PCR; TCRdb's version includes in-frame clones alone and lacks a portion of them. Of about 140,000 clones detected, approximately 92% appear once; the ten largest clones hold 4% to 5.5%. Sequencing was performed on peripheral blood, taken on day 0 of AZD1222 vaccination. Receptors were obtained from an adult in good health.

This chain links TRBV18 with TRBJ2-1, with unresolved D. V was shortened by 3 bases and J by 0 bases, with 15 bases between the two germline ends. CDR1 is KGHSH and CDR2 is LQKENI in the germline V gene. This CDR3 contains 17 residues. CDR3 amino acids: CASSPISIPLSYNEQFF. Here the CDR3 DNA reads TGTGCCAGCTCACCCATCTCTATTCCGCTCTCCTACAATGAGCAGTTCTTC.

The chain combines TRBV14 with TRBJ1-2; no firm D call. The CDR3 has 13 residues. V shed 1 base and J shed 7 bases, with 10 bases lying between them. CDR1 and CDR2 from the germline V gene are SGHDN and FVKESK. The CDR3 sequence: CASSQGEVRGYTF. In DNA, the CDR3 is TGTGCCAGCAGCCAAGGGGAAGTCCGTGGCTACACCTTC.

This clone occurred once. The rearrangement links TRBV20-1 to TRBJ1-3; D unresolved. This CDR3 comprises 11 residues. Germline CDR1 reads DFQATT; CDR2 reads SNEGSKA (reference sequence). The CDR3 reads CSVVSGNTIYF. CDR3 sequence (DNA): TGCAGCGTTGTCTCTGGAAACACCATATATTTT.

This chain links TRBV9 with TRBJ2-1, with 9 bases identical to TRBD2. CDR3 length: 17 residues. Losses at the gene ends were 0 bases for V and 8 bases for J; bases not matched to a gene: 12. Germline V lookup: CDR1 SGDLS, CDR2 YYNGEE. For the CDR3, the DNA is TGTGCCAGCAGCGTAGGACCCGGGGCGGGAGGGCTTCATGAGCAGTTCTTC. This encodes CASSVGPGAGGLHEQFF.

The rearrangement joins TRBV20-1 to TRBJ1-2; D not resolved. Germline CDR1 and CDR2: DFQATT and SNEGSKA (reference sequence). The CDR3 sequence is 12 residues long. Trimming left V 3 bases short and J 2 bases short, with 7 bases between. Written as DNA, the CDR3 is TGCAGTGCTAGTTCGCAGAACTATGGCTACACCTTC. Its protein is CSASSQNYGYTF.

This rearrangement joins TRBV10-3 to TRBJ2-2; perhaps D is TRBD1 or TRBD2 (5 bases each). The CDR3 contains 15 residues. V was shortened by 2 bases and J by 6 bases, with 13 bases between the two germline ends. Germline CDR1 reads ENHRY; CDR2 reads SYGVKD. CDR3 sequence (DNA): TGTGCCATCAGTGAGGGCACCCAGGGACCCGGGGAGCTGTTTTTT. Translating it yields CAISEGTQGPGELFF.

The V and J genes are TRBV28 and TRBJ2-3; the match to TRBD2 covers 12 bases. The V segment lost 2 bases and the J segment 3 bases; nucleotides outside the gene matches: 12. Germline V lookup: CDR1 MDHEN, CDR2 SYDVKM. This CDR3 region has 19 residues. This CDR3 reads CASSLALAGGWGMTDTQYF. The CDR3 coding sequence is TGTGCCAGCAGTTTAGCACTAGCGGGAGGCTGGGGTATGACAGATACGCAGTATTTT.

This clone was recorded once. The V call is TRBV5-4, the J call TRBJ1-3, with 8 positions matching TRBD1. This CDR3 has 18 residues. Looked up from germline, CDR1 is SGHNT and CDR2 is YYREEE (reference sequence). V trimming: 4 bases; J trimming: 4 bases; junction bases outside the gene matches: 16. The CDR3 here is CASSHDRGLTPLGNTIYF. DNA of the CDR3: TGTGCCAGCAGCCACGACAGGGGCCTTACACCCCTCGGAAACACCATATATTTT.

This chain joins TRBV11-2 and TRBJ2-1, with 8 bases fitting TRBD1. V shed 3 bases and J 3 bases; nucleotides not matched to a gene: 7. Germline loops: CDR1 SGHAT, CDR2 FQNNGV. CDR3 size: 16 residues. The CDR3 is CASSFQGADRYNEQFF. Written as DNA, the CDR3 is TGTGCCAGCAGCTTCCAGGGGGCAGATCGCTACAATGAGCAGTTCTTC.

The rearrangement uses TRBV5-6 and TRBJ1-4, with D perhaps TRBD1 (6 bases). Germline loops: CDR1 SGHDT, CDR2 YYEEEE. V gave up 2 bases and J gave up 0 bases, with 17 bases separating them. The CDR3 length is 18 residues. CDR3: CASSLLGGQLATNEKLFF. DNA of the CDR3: TGTGCCAGCAGCTTATTGGGCGGACAGCTCGCAACTAATGAAAAACTGTTTTTT.

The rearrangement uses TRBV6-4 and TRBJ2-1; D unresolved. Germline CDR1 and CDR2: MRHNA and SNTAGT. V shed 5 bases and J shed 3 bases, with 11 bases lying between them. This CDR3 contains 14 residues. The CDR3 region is CASSPGRSYNEQFF. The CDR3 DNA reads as TGTGCCAGCAGTCCTGGACGGAGCTACAATGAGCAGTTCTTC.

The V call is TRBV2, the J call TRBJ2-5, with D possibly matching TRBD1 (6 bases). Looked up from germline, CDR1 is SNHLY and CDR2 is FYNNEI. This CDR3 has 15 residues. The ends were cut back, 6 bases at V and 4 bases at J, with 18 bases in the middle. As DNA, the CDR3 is TGTGCCAGCAGCAGAAGACAGGCCCGGGGAGAGACCCAGTACTTC. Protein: CASSRRQARGETQYF.

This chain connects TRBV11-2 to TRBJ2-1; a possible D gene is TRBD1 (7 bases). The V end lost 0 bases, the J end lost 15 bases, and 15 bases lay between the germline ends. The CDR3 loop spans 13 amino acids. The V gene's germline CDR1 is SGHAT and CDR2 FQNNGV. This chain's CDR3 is CASSLDSGQVRFF. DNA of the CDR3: TGTGCCAGCAGCTTAGATAGCGGACAGGTCCGGTTCTTC.

CDR3 amino acids: CASSRGGGNTEAFF. Here the CDR3 DNA reads TGTGCCAGCAGCCGGGGGGGAGGGAATACTGAAGCTTTCTTT. This rearrangement joins TRBV3-1 (or the pseudogene TRBV3-2) to TRBJ1-1; a possible D gene is TRBD1 (5 bases). V lost 4 bases and J lost 5, with 14 bases in between. Germline V gene sequence: CDR1 LGHDT, CDR2 YNNKEL (reference sequence). The CDR3 covers 14 residues.

CDR3 DNA sequence: TGTGCCAGCAGCGTAGTTACGAACACTGAAGCTTTCTTT. Translated, it gives CASSVVTNTEAFF. The genes are TRBV9 and TRBJ1-1; D gene uncertain. Trimming removed 0 bases from V and 1 base from J, with 4 bases in between. CDR1 and CDR2 from the germline V gene are SGDLS and YYNGEE. The CDR3 is 13 residues long.

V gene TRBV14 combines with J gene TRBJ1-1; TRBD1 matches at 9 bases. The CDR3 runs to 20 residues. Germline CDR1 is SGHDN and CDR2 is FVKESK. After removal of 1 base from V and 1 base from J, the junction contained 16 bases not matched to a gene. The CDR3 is CASSQVRPGQGRRGNTEAFF. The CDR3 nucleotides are TGTGCCAGCAGCCAAGTAAGACCCGGACAGGGGCGGAGGGGGAACACTGAAGCTTTCTTT. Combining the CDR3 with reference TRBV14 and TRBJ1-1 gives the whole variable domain EAGVTQFPSHSVIEKGQTVTLRCDPISGHDNLYWYRRVMGKEIKFLLHFVKESKQDESGMPNNRFLAERTGGTYSTLKVQPAELEDSGVYFCASSQVRPGQGRRGNTEAFFGQGTRLTVV.

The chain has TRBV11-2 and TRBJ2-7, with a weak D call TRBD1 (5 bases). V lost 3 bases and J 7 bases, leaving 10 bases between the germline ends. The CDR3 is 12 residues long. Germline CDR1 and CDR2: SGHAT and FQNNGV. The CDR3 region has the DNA TGTGCCAGCAGCTTTCAGGGTTCAGAGCAGTACTTC. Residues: CASSFQGSEQYF.

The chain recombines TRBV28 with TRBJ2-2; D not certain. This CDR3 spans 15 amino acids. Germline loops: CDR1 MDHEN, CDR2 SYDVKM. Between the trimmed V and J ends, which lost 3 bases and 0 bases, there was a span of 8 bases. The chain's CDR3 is CASSFVQTNTGELFF. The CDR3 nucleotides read TGTGCCAGCAGTTTCGTGCAGACGAACACCGGGGAGCTGTTTTTT.

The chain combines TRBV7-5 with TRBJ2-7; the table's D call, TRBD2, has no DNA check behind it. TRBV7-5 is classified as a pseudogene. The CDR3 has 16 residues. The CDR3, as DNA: TGTGCCAGAAGCCCCAGACTAGCGGGGGTCTCCTACGAGCAGTACTTC. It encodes CARSPRLAGVSYEQYF.

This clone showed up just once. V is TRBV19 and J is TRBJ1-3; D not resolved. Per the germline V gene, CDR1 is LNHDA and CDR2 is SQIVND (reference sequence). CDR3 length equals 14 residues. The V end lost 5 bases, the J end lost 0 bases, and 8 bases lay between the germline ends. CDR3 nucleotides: TGTGCCAGTAGTCCGGGCCTCTCTGGAAACACCATATATTTT. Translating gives CASSPGLSGNTIYF.

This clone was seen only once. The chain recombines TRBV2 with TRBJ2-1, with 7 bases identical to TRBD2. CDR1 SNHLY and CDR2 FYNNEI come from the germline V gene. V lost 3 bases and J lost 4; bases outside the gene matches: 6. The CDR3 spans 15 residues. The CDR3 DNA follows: TGTGCCAGCAGTGATATTCTAGCGGAGTACAATGAGCAGTTCTTC. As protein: CASSDILAEYNEQFF.

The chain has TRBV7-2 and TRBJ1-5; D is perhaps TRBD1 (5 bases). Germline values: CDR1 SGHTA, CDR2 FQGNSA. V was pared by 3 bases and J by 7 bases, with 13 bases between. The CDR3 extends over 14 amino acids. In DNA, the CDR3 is TGTGCCAGCAGCTTTGGGCAGGGAGGCCAGCCCCAGCATTTT. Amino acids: CASSFGQGGQPQHF. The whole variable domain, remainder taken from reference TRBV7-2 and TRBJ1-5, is GAGVSQSPSNKVTEKGKDVELRCDPISGHTALYWYRQSLGQGLEFLIYFQGNSAPDKSGLPSDRFSAERTGGSVSTLTIQRTQQEDSAVYLCASSFGQGGQPQHFGDGTRLSIL.

The CDR3 region has the DNA TGTGCCAGCAGCTTGAGACGGTCTAGCACAGATACGCAGTATTTT. Its translation is CASSLRRSSTDTQYF. The J gene is TRBJ2-3, the V gene TRBV13; D ambiguous. Trimming took 3 bases from V and 0 from J, leaving 10 bases between them. Per the germline V gene, CDR1 is PRHDT and CDR2 is FYEKMQ (reference sequence). The CDR3 spans 15 residues. The whole variable domain, remainder taken from reference TRBV13 and TRBJ2-3, is AAGVIQSPRHLIKEKRETATLKCYPIPRHDTVYWYQQGPGQDPQFLISFYEKMQSDKGSIPDRFSAQQFSDYHSELNMSSLELGDSALYFCASSLRRSSTDTQYFGPGTRLTVL.

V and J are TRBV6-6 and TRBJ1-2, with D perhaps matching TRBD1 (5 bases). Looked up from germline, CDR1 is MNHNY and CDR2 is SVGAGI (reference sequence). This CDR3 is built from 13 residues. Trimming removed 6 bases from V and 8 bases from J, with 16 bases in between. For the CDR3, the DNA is TGTGCCAGCAGGCGCCAGGGAGGAGGAGGCTACACCTTC. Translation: CASRRQGGGGYTF.

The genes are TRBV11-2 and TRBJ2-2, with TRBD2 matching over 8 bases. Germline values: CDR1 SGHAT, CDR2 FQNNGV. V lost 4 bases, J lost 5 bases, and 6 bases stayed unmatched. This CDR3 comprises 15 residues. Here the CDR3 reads CASSWTSFTTGELFF. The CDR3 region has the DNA TGTGCCAGCAGCTGGACTAGCTTTACTACCGGGGAGCTGTTTTTT.